These 20 T cell receptor beta chains share one sample of origin, sequenced in a study of cytomegalovirus exposure and HLA in healthy donors. With 60 Vbeta and 13 Jbeta primers, the PCR was carried out. Method: immunoSEQ multiplex PCR; TCRdb's copy keeps in-frame clones and lacks some. This table has 180,000 or so clones, approximately 72% appearing once. Sequenced sample: PBMCs. All receptors derive from a human donor in good health.

This chain joins TRBV4-1 and TRBJ1-2; 11 nucleotides agree with TRBD1. The J segment lost 6 bases and the V segment lost 3 bases, leaving 6 bases of the junction unmatched. The CDR3 sequence is 15 residues long. Germline V gene sequence: CDR1 MGHRA, CDR2 YSYEKL. The CDR3 is CASSHGTGGEDGYTF. The CDR3 DNA follows: TGCGCCAGCAGCCACGGGACAGGGGGGGAGGATGGCTACACCTTC.

V gene TRBV7-9 combines with J gene TRBJ2-1; TRBD1 matches at 7 bases. V shed 5 bases, J shed 5 bases, and the junction held 9 bases outside the gene matches. The CDR3 has 15 amino acids. CDR1 SEHNR and CDR2 FQNEAQ come from the germline V gene (reference sequence). CDR3 residues: CASSPPTGAHNEQFF. The CDR3, as DNA: TGTGCCAGCAGCCCTCCTACAGGGGCTCACAATGAGCAGTTCTTC.

This chain connects TRBV7-7 to TRBJ1-6, with 10 bases fitting TRBD1. The CDR3 runs 13 residues. The germline V gene encodes CDR1 SSHAT and CDR2 FNYEAQ (reference sequence). The CDR3 sequence is CASGTGVNSPLHF. The CDR3 nucleotides read TGTGCTAGCGGGACAGGGGTTAATTCACCCCTCCACTTT.

The chain links TRBV7-6 to TRBJ2-7; a possible D gene is TRBD2 (6 bases). The germline gives CDR1 SGHVS, CDR2 FNYEAQ. The V gene lost 5 bases and the J gene lost 6 bases, with 11 bases spanning the gap. CDR3 length equals 12 residues. CDR3 region: CASSEGGPEQYF. CDR3 sequence (DNA): TGTGCCAGCAGCGAGGGAGGACCCGAGCAGTACTTC.

The V call is TRBV19, the J call TRBJ1-1, with D unresolved. CDR3 size: 13 residues. Germline V gives CDR1 LNHDA, CDR2 SQIVND (reference sequence). V was cut by 1 base and J by 10 bases, with 13 bases left in between. CDR3 amino acids: CASSIASPEGAFF. Written as DNA, the CDR3 is TGTGCCAGTAGTATAGCCAGCCCCGAGGGAGCTTTCTTT.

The chain carries TRBV4-1 and TRBJ1-5; 9 bases map to TRBD1. This CDR3 region has 15 residues. CDR1 is MGHRA and CDR2 is YSYEKL in the germline V gene. Trimming cost V 1 base and J 7 bases; bases outside gene matches: 5. CDR3 in DNA: TGCGCCAGCAGCCAAGCCACAGGGGGCCGGCAGCCCCAGCATTTT. It codes for CASSQATGGRQPQHF.

This sequence joins TRBV5-8 and TRBJ2-3, with 9 bases that match TRBD1. The CDR3 is 16 amino acids. Germline V gene data show CDR1 as SGHTS and CDR2 as YDEGEE. V lost 9 bases, J lost 4 bases, and 15 bases stayed unmatched. For the CDR3, the DNA is TGTGCCACAGGGACAGGGAAATCCAAGTGGGCAGATACGCAGTATTTT. Protein sequence: CATGTGKSKWADTQYF.

The rearrangement links TRBV7-2 to TRBJ1-2; tentatively, D is TRBD1 (5 bases). Per the germline V gene, CDR1 is SGHTA and CDR2 is FQGNSA. V was cut by 1 base and J by 7 bases, with 10 bases left in between. The CDR3 is 13 residues long. In DNA, the CDR3 is TGTGCCAGCAGCTTAGTGGGTCAGGGTGGCTACACCTTC. This translates into CASSLVGQGGYTF.

The V call is TRBV28, the J call TRBJ1-1; D unresolved. CDR3 length: 13 amino acids. The germline CDR1 and CDR2 sequences are MDHEN and SYDVKM. V dropped 3 bases and J dropped 2 bases, with 7 bases sitting between them. The CDR3 nucleotides read TGTGCCAGCAGTTTCGGGTTAAACACTGAAGCTTTCTTT. This codes for CASSFGLNTEAFF. Filled out from reference TRBV28 and TRBJ1-1, the complete variable domain reads DVKVTQSSRYLVKRTGEKVFLECVQDMDHENMFWYRQDPGLGLRLIYFSYDVKMKEKGDIPEGYSVSREKKERFSLILESASTNQTSMYLCASSFGLNTEAFFGQGTRLTVV.

The J gene is TRBJ2-5, the V gene TRBV9; D ambiguous. In germline, CDR1 is SGDLS, CDR2 YYNGEE. The CDR3 runs to 13 residues. Trimming took off 0 bases at V and 5 bases at J, with 8 bases between the two ends. In DNA form, the CDR3 reads TGTGCCAGCAGCGTAGGCAGGATCGAGACCCAGTACTTC. Protein: CASSVGRIETQYF.

This clone was detected only a few times. V is TRBV6-4 and J is TRBJ2-5, with 11 bases aligning to TRBD2. V shed 3 bases and J 1 base; nucleotides not matched to a gene: 1. Germline V gene lookup returns CDR1 MRHNA and CDR2 SNTAGT. This CDR3 has 15 residues. The CDR3 loop is CASSELAGGQETQYF. As DNA, the CDR3 is TGTGCCAGCAGTGAGCTAGCGGGAGGCCAAGAGACCCAGTACTTC.

The chain recombines TRBV21-1 with TRBJ2-3; the listed D gene, TRBD1, was not tested against the DNA. TRBV21-1 is shown as a pseudogene. This CDR3 has 17 amino acids. The DNA for the CDR3 is TGTGCCAGCAGCAAGCCCGGTCCGGCAGGGGGTAGAGATACGCAGTATTTT. Its translation is CASSKPGPAGGRDTQYF.

The chain combines TRBV7-3 with TRBJ2-5, with unresolved D. V gave up 2 bases and J gave up 1 base, with 5 bases separating them. Germline assignment: CDR1 SGHTA and CDR2 FQGTGA. CDR3 length equals 13 residues. DNA of the CDR3: TGTGCCAGCAGCTTATACGGCCAAGAGACCCAGTACTTC. Its translation: CASSLYGQETQYF.

The chain uses TRBV11-3 and TRBJ2-3; 13 bases fit TRBD2. The CDR3 contains 16 residues. V gave up 3 bases and J gave up 8 bases; unmatched junction bases: 8. Per the germline V gene, CDR1 is SGHNT and CDR2 is YENEEA. The CDR3 protein is CASSFTSGGVASTQYF. The CDR3 nucleotides are TGTGCCAGCAGCTTTACTAGCGGGGGGGTCGCCTCTACGCAGTATTTT. Full variable domain (outside the CDR3, taken from reference TRBV11-3 and TRBJ2-3): EAGVVQSPRYKIIEKKQPVAFWCNPISGHNTLYWYLQNLGQGPELLIRYENEEAVDDSQLPKDRFSAERLKGVDSTLKIQPAELGDSAVYLCASSFTSGGVASTQYFGPGTRLTVL.

This clone appeared once. Other nucleotide sequences from this sample produce the same CDR3. The V call is TRBV6-5, the J call TRBJ1-2, with 10 bases lining up with TRBD1. V lost 5 bases and J lost 4; bases outside the gene matches: 4. The germline V gene has CDR1 MNHEY and CDR2 SVGAGI. The CDR3 contains 14 residues. CDR3 protein: CASSPGQGSYGYTF. CDR3 nucleotide sequence: TGTGCCAGCAGTCCGGGACAGGGGAGCTATGGCTACACCTTC.

The rearrangement joins TRBV7-8 to TRBJ1-4, with 7 bases aligning to TRBD1. Germline V gene lookup returns CDR1 SGHVS and CDR2 FQNEAQ. CDR3 length: 15 residues. J was trimmed by 7 bases and V by 1 base; bases with no gene match: 6. CDR3 sequence: CASSLVGTEAEKLFF. The CDR3 DNA reads as TGTGCCAGCAGCTTAGTCGGGACAGAAGCTGAAAAACTGTTTTTT.

The chain combines TRBV30 with TRBJ1-1, with D tentatively TRBD1 (6 bases). Germline V gene data show CDR1 as GTSNPN and CDR2 as SVGIG (reference sequence). This CDR3 contains 15 residues. V was clipped by 3 bases and J by 6 bases, with 20 bases between them. CDR3 sequence reads: CAWSDITGGTSEAFF. The CDR3 coding sequence is TGTGCCTGGAGCGACATCACGGGGGGCACCTCTGAAGCTTTCTTT.

This sequence joins TRBV6-5 and TRBJ1-1; no clear D. Looked up from germline, CDR1 is MNHEY and CDR2 is SVGAGI. The CDR3 is 15 residues long. Trimming cost V 3 bases and J 2 bases, with 13 bases left between them. The CDR3, as DNA: TGTGCCAGCAGTTATCATCAGATTTTTAACACTGAAGCTTTCTTT. This sequence encodes CASSYHQIFNTEAFF.

This chain links TRBV27 with TRBJ2-7; 11 bases match TRBD1. Trimming took 5 bases from V and 0 from J; bases not matched to a gene: 0. CDR1 is MNHEY, CDR2 SMNVEV, per germline (reference sequence). This CDR3 spans 14 amino acids. The CDR3 DNA follows: TGTGCCAGCAGTGGGACAGGGGGCTCCTACGAGCAGTACTTC. Translation: CASSGTGGSYEQYF.

The genes are TRBV7-3 and TRBJ1-2; D remains ambiguous. The CDR3 contains 13 residues. Trimming left V 2 bases short and J 7 bases short, with 11 bases between. Germline V CDR1 and CDR2: SGHTA, FQGTGA. The CDR3, as DNA: TGTGCCAGCAGCTTACCGAACGGGATTGGCTACACCTTC. This sequence encodes CASSLPNGIGYTF.